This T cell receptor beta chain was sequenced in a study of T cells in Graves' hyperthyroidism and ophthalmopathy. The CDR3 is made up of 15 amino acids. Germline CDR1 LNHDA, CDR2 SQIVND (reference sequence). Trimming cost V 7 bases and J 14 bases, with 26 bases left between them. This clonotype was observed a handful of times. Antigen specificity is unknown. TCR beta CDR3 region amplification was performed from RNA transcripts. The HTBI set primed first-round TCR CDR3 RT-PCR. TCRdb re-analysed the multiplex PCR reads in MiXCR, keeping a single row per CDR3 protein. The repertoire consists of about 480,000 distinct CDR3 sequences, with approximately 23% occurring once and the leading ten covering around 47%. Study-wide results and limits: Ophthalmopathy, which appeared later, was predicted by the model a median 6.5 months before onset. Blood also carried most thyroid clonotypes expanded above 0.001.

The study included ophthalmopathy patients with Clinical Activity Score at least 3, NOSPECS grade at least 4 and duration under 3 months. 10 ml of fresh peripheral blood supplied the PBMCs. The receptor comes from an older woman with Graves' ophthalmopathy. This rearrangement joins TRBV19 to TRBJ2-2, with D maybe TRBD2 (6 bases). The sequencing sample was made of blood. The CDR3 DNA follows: TGTGCCAGTAAGGACTCAGGTTTTCGCGGGACGCGCCTGTTTTTT. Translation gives CASKDSGFRGTRLFF. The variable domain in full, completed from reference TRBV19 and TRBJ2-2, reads DGGITQSPKYLFRKEGQNVTLSCEQNLNHDAMYWYRQDPGQGLRLIYYSQIVNDFQKGDIAEGYSVSREKKESFPLTVTSAQKNPTAFYLCASKDSGFRGTRLFFGEGSRLTVL.